This passage covers 13 T cell receptor beta chains from one sample sequenced in a study of shared clonotypes between healthy human individuals. Here immunoSEQ multiplex PCR was the method, and the copy in TCRdb shows in-frame clones only, minus some. The table shows roughly 660,000 clones, with 80% to 95% occurring only once. Specimen: memory CD8+ T cells from PBMCs. Subset described: CD45RO+ cells pooled with CCR7-negative TemRA cells. Receptors were obtained from a man aged 18 to 29 in good health. Some clones in this sample may be carry-over from other donors' samples.

The genes are TRBV4-1 and TRBJ2-1; 8 bases match TRBD2. Germline V lookup: CDR1 MGHRA, CDR2 YSYEKL. With 2 bases clipped from V and 13 bases from J, the junction kept 7 bases outside the gene matches. The CDR3 has 13 amino acids. CDR3 region: CASSQIIAGRQFF. Written as DNA, the CDR3 is TGCGCCAGCAGCCAAATCATAGCGGGAAGACAGTTCTTC.

The chain uses TRBV7-8 and TRBJ2-7, with D perhaps being TRBD1 or TRBD2 (5 bases each). In germline, CDR1 is SGHVS, CDR2 FQNEAQ. This CDR3 is 14 amino acids long. V was clipped by 6 bases and J by 0 bases, with 12 bases between them. The CDR3 spells CASSLDGGSYEQYF. The CDR3 coding sequence is TGTGCCAGCAGTCTTGATGGGGGCTCCTACGAGCAGTACTTC.

The chain combines TRBV6-5 with TRBJ2-3; 7 bases line up with TRBD1. The J segment lost 0 bases and the V segment lost 6 bases, leaving 6 bases of the junction unmatched. The CDR3 is 15 amino acids. Germline V gives CDR1 MNHEY, CDR2 SVGAGI. The CDR3 nucleotides are TGTGCCAGCAGAGCACAGGGGCAGAGCACAGATACGCAGTATTTT. The encoded protein is CASRAQGQSTDTQYF.

V usage is TRBV28 and J usage is TRBJ2-2, with D hard to call. From germline, CDR1 is MDHEN and CDR2 SYDVKM. The CDR3 covers 14 residues. V was clipped by 5 bases and J by 3 bases, with 10 bases between them. The CDR3 bases are TGTGCCAGCAGTCCCCCTTGGGACACCGGGGAGCTGTTTTTT. Translated, it gives CASSPPWDTGELFF. Together with reference TRBV28 and TRBJ2-2, the CDR3 gives the full variable domain: DVKVTQSSRYLVKRTGEKVFLECVQDMDHENMFWYRQDPGLGLRLIYFSYDVKMKEKGDIPEGYSVSREKKERFSLILESASTNQTSMYLCASSPPWDTGELFFGEGSRLTVL.

The chain is built from TRBV28 and TRBJ2-1; 11 bases align to TRBD2. CDR3 size: 19 residues. Germline-derived CDR1 and CDR2 are MDHEN and SYDVKM. Losses at the gene ends were 5 bases for V and 0 bases for J; bases not matched to a gene: 12. CDR3: CASSLSLTSGASSYNEQFF. The CDR3 DNA sequence: TGTGCCAGCAGTCTCTCCTTGACTAGCGGGGCAAGCTCCTACAATGAGCAGTTCTTC.

The chain employs TRBV5-1 and TRBJ2-3, with 9 nucleotides matching TRBD2. The CDR3 length is 15 residues. V trimming: 3 bases; J trimming: 5 bases; junction bases outside the gene matches: 7. Germline V gene data show CDR1 as SGHRS and CDR2 as YFSETQ. Here the CDR3 DNA reads TGCGCCAGCAGCTGGACTAGCGCTCGGGTAGATACGCAGTATTTT. It translates to CASSWTSARVDTQYF.

J is TRBJ2-5 and V is TRBV9; D possibly corresponds to TRBD2 (5 bases). Per germline, CDR1 SGDLS and CDR2 YYNGEE. The CDR3 has 13 amino acids. The germline V and J ends were trimmed by 7 bases and 2 bases, with 12 bases remaining between them. CDR3 region: CASSIGGQETQYF. The CDR3 coding sequence is TGTGCCAGCTCCATAGGAGGACAAGAGACCCAGTACTTC.

The chain combines TRBV7-9 with TRBJ2-7; no clear D. Germline V gene data show CDR1 as SEHNR and CDR2 as FQNEAQ (reference sequence). The CDR3 length is 15 residues. The V gene lost 4 bases and the J gene lost 5 bases, with 18 bases spanning the gap. The CDR3 region has the DNA TGTGCCAGCAGCTCCCAGGTTCTTTTTGCGGACGAGCAGTACTTC. Translation gives CASSSQVLFADEQYF. Based on the CDR3 plus reference TRBV7-9 and TRBJ2-7, the full variable domain is DTGVSQNPRHKITKRGQNVTFRCDPISEHNRLYWYRQTLGQGPEFLTYFQNEAQLEKSRLLSDRFSAERPKGSFSTLEIQRTEQGDSAMYLCASSSQVLFADEQYFGPGTRLTVT.

This chain uses TRBV4-1 with TRBJ1-3; D remains unclear. The germline V gene has CDR1 MGHRA and CDR2 YSYEKL. CDR3 length: 18 amino acids. Deletions cut 1 base from V and 0 bases from J, with 16 bases between. The DNA of the CDR3 is TGCGCCAGCAGCCAAGTAGGATGGGAGTCTGCCTCTGGAAACACCATATATTTT. Protein product: CASSQVGWESASGNTIYF.

The V and J genes are TRBV4-3 and TRBJ1-5; D possibly corresponds to TRBD1 (5 bases). CDR3 size: 15 residues. Trimming stripped 0 bases from V and 6 bases from J, with 12 bases between. From germline, CDR1 is LGHNA and CDR2 YSLEER. The CDR3 nucleotides are TGCGCCAGCAGCCAAGAAACAGGAAGGAGTCAGCCCCAGCATTTT. Its protein product is CASSQETGRSQPQHF.

The V and J genes are TRBV6-5 and TRBJ1-2, with 8 bases matching TRBD1. In germline, CDR1 is MNHEY, CDR2 SVGAGI. J lost 6 bases, V lost 6 bases, and 9 bases had no gene match. The CDR3 totals 14 residues. The CDR3 sequence: CASSSGTGADGYTF. The DNA for the CDR3 is TGTGCCAGCAGCTCCGGGACAGGAGCCGATGGCTACACCTTC.

This clone appeared a single time. At the DNA level, this CDR3 is encoded by other sequences in the same sample as well. V gene TRBV6-1 combines with J gene TRBJ2-7; 12 bases are a match to TRBD1. The CDR3 spans 15 residues. The ends lost 3 bases at V and 2 bases at J; junction bases unmatched: 2. Per the germline V gene, CDR1 is MNHNS and CDR2 is SASEGT. Written as DNA, the CDR3 is TGTGCCAGCAGTGAGGGGGACAGGGGGCCCTACGAGCAGTACTTC. This encodes CASSEGDRGPYEQYF.

This chain uses TRBV10-1 with TRBJ2-7; 9 bases agree with TRBD2. V dropped 4 bases and J dropped 5; count of bases not matched to a gene: 6. CDR1 WNHNN and CDR2 SYGVQD come from the germline V gene (reference sequence). The CDR3 is made up of 14 amino acids. In nucleotides, the CDR3 is TGCGCCAGCAGTGCGTTGCGGGAGGGGAACGAGCAGTACTTC. Its protein product is CASSALREGNEQYF.